This T cell receptor (beta chain) emerged from a study of cytomegalovirus exposure and HLA in healthy donors. CDR3 length equals 15 residues. The V gene lost 3 bases and the J gene lost 2 bases, with 14 bases spanning the gap. The germline V gene has CDR1 LGHNA and CDR2 YSLEER. This PCR relied on a set of 60 Vbeta primers and 13 Jbeta primers. Clones were sequenced by immunoSEQ multiplex PCR, and TCRdb holds only the in-frame ones, with some missing. The sample contains about 160,000 clones, roughly nine tenths of which appear only once. The sequence was obtained from a woman aged 25-40 years in good health and CMV-seronegative. Specimen: PBMCs. This rearrangement joins TRBV4-3 to TRBJ2-7; no clear D gene. For the CDR3, the DNA is TGCGCCAGCAGCCATTCCGTTGCGCCTCCCTACGAGCAGTACTTC. Protein sequence: CASSHSVAPPYEQYF.